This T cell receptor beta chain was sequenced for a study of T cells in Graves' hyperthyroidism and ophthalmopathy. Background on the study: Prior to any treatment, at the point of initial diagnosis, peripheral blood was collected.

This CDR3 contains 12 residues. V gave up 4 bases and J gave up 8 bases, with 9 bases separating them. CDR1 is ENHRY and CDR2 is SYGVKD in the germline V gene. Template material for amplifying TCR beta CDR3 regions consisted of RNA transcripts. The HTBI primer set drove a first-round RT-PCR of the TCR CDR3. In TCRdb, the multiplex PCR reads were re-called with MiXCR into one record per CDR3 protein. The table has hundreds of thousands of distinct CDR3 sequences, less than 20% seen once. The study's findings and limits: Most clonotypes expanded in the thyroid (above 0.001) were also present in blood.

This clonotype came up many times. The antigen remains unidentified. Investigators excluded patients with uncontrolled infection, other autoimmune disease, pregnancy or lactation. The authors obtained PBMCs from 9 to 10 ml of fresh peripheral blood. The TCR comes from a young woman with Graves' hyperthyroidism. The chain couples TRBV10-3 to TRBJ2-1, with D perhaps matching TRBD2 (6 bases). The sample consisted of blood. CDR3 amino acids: CAISAASDEQFF. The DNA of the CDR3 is TGTGCCATCAGTGCCGCTAGCGATGAGCAGTTCTTC.